This T cell receptor (beta chain) was sequenced during a study of vaccination and CD4 T cells after COVID-19. Across the whole study: Post-vaccination sampling time points for a few convalescent patients were day 14 and days 161 to 241. From HCoV-229E, HCoV-OC43, HCoV-NL63 and SARS-CoV-2, overlapping spike peptides were used to stimulate the cells. Study observations and caveats: The cohort comprised relatively few convalescent patients, and no early post-infection timepoints were analyzed.

Sequencing of DNA taken from cultured CD4+ T cells relied on the Oncomine TCR Beta short-read assay. TCRdb re-analysed the PCR reads in MiXCR, keeping a single row per CDR3 protein. Of around 20,000 distinct CDR3 sequences in the sample, less than 35% were seen once. Sample time point: late sampling 161 to 241 days after vaccination in three convalescent patients. Treatment defined: roughly 10-day PBMC culture with coronavirus spike peptide pools or control peptides (ViraFEST assay). As concerns this clonotype: Antigen unknown.

Germline CDR1 reads SGDLS; CDR2 reads YYNGEE. The CDR3 is 11 residues long. V was pared by 3 bases and J by 3 bases, with 3 bases between. Source: CD4+ T cells from blood, cultured in vitro, taken about 7 months after SARS-CoV-2 vaccination. This sequence originates from a human donor who had recovered from COVID-19. The chain employs TRBV9 and TRBJ1-2; no reliable D call. In DNA form, the CDR3 reads TGTGCCAGCAGCGGAGACTATGGCTACACCTTC. Translation: CASSGDYGYTF.